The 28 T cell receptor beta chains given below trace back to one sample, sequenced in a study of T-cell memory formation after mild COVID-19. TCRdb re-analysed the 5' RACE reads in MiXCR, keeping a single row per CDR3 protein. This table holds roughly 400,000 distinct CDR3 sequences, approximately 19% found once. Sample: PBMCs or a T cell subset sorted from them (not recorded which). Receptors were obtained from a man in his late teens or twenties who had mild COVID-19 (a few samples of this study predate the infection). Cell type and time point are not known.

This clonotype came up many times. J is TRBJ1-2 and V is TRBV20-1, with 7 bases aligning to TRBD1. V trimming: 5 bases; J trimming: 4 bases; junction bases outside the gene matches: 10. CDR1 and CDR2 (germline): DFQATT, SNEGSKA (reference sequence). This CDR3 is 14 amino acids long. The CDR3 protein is CSASTGTVTYGYTF. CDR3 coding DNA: TGCAGTGCTTCAACCGGGACAGTTACCTATGGCTACACCTTC.

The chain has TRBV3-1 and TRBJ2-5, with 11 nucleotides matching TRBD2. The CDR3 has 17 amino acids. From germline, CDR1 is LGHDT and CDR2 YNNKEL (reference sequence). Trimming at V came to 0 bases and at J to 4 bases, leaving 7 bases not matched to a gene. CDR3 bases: TGTGCCAGCAGCCAAGAAGGTCGGCTAGCGGGGGGAGAGACCCAGTACTTC. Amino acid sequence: CASSQEGRLAGGETQYF.

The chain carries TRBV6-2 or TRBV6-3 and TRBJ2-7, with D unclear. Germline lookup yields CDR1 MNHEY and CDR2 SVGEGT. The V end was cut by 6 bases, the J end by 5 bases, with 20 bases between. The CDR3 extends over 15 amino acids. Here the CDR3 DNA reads TGTGCCAGCAGAAAAACGGTCCCGGACGTCAACGAGCAGTACGTC. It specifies CASRKTVPDVNEQYV.

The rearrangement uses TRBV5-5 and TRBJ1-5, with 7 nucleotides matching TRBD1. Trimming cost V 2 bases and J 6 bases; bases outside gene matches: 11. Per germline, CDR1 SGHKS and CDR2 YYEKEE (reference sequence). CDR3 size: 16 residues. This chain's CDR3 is CASSLGQAGKGQPQHF. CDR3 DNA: TGTGCCAGCAGCTTAGGACAGGCGGGGAAGGGTCAGCCCCAGCATTTT.

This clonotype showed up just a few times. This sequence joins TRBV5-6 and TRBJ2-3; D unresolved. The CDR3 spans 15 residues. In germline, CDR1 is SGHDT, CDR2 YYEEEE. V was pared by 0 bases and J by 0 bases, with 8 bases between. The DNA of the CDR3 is TGTGCCAGCAGCTTGGGCCAATTGAGCACAGATACGCAGTATTTT. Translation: CASSLGQLSTDTQYF.

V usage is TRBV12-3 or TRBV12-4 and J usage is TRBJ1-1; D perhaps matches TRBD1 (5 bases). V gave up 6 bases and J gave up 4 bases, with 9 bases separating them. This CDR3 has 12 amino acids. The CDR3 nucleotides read TGTGCCAGCAGGGCAGGGCCCACTGAAGCTTTCTTT. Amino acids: CASRAGPTEAFF.

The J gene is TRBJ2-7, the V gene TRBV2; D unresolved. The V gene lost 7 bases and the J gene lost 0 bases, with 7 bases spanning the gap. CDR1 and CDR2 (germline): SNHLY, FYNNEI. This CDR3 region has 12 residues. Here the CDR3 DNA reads TGTGCCAGCACAGAGTTCTCCTACGAGCAGTACTTC. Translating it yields CASTEFSYEQYF. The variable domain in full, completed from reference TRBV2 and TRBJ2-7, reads EPEVTQTPSHQVTQMGQEVILRCVPISNHLYFYWYRQILGQKVEFLVSFYNNEISEKSEIFDDQFSVERPDGSNFTLKIRSTKLEDSAMYFCASTEFSYEQYFGPGTRLTVT.

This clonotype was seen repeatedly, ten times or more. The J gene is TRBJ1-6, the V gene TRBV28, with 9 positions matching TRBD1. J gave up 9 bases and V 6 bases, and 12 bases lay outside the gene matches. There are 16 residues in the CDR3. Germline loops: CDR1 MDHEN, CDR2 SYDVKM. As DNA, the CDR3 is TGTGCCAGCAGGCTACTCTACAGGGGGCTTGGTTCACCCCTCCACTTT. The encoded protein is CASRLLYRGLGSPLHF.

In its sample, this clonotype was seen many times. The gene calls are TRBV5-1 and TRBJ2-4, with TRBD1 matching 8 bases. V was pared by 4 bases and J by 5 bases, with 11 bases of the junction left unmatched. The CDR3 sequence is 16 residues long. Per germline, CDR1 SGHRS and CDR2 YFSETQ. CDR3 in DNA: TGCGCCAGCAGCCTCCCTCAGGGGGCTGGGGAAAACATTCAGTACTTC. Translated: CASSLPQGAGENIQYF.

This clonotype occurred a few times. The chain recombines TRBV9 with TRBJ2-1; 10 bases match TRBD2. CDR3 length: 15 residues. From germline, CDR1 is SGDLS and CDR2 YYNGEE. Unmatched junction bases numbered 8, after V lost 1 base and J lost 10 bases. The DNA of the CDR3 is TGTGCCAGCAGCGTAACGAGCGGGGGGGCCGACGAGCAGTTCTTC. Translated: CASSVTSGGADEQFF.

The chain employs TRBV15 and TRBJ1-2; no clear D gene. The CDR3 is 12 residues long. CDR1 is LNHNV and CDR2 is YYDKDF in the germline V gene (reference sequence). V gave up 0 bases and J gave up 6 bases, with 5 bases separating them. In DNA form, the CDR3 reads TGTGCCACCAGCAGAGATCCGGATGGCTACACCTTC. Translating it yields CATSRDPDGYTF.

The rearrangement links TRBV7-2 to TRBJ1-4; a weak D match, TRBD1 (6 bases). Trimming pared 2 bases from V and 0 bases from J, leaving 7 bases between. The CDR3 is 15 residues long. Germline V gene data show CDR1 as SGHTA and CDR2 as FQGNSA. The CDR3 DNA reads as TGTGCCAGCAGCTTATGGACAGCAACTAATGAAAAACTGTTTTTT. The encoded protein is CASSLWTATNEKLFF.

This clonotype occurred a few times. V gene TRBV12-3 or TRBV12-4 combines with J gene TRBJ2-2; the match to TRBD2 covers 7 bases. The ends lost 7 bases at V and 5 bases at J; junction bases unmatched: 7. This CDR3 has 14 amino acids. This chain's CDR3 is CASTTGGGTGELFF. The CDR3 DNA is TGTGCCAGCACCACGGGGGGAGGGACCGGGGAGCTGTTTTTT.

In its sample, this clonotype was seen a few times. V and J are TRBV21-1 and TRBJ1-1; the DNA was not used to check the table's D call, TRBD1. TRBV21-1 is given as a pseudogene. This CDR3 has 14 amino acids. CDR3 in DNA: TGTGCCAGCAGCAAGTACAGGGGGGGGACTGAAGCTTTCTTT. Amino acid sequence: CASSKYRGGTEAFF.

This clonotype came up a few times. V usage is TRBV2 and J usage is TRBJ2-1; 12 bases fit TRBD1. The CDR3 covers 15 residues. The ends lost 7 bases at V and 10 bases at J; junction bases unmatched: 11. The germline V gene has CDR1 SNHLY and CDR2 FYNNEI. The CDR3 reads CASKVQGTGGEEQFF. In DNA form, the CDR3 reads TGTGCCAGCAAAGTGCAAGGGACAGGGGGCGAAGAGCAGTTCTTC.

CDR3 nucleotides: TGTGCCAGCAGTTTAAACGCAGGGGGCTATGGCTACACCTTC. The encoded protein is CASSLNAGGYGYTF. The rearrangement joins TRBV12-3 or TRBV12-4 to TRBJ1-2; TRBD1 matches 7 bases. The CDR3 spans 14 residues. J gave up 4 bases and V 2 bases, and 4 bases lay outside the gene matches.

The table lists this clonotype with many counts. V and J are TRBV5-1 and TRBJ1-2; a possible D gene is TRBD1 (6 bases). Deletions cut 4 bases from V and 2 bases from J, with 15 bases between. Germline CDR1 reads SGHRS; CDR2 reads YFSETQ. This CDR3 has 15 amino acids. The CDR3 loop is CASSAVSQGNYGYTF. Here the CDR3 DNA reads TGCGCCAGCAGCGCCGTGTCCCAGGGGAACTATGGCTACACCTTC. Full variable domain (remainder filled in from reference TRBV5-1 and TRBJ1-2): KAGVTQTPRYLIKTRGQQVTLSCSPISGHRSVSWYQQTPGQGLQFLFEYFSETQRNKGNFPGRFSGRQFSNSRSEMNVSTLELGDSALYLCASSAVSQGNYGYTFGSGTRLTVV.

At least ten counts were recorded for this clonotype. The CDR3 nucleotides are TGTGCCAGCAGCCATGGGACAGAAGAGACCCAGTACTTC. Protein sequence: CASSHGTEETQYF. V is TRBV11-1 and J is TRBJ2-5; 7 bases align to TRBD1. Per the germline V gene, CDR1 is SGHAT and CDR2 is FQDESV (reference sequence). The CDR3 is 13 residues long. The trim removed 5 bases at V and 3 bases at J, leaving 3 bases unmatched.

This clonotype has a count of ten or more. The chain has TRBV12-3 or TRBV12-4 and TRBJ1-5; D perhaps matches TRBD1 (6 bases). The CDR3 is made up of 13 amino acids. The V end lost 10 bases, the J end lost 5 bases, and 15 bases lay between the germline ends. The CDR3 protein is CATQGSADQPQHF. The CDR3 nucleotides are TGTGCCACCCAGGGGTCTGCGGATCAGCCCCAGCATTTT.

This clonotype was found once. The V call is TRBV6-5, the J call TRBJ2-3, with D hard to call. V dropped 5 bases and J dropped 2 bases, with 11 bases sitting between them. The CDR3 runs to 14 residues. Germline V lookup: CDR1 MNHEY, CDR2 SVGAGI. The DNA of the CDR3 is TGTGCCAGCAGTCCCGACAAACACACAGATACGCAGTATTTT. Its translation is CASSPDKHTDTQYF.

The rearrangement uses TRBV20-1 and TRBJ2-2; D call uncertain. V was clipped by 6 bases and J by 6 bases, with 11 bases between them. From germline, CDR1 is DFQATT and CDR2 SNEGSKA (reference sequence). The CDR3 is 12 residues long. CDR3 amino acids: CSARTVPGELFF. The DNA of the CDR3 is TGCAGTGCAAGGACCGTGCCCGGGGAGCTGTTTTTT.

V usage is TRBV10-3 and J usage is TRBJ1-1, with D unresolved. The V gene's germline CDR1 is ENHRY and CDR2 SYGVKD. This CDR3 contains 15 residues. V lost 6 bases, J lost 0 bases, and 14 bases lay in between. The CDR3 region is CAIRGGPTMNTEAFF. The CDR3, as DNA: TGTGCCATCAGAGGAGGGCCGACTATGAACACTGAAGCTTTCTTT.

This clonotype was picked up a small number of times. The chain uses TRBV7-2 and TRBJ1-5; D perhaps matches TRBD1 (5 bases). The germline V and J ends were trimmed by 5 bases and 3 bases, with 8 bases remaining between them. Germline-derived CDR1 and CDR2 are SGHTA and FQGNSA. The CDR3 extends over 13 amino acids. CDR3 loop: CASSLDNNQPQHF. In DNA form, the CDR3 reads TGTGCCAGCAGCCTGGACAACAATCAGCCCCAGCATTTT.

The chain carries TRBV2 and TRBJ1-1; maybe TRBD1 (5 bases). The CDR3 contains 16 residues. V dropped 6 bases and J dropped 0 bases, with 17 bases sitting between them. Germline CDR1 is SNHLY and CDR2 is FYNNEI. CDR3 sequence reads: CASRPGGRGMNTEAFF. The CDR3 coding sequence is TGTGCCAGCAGACCTGGGGGGAGGGGTATGAACACTGAAGCTTTCTTT.

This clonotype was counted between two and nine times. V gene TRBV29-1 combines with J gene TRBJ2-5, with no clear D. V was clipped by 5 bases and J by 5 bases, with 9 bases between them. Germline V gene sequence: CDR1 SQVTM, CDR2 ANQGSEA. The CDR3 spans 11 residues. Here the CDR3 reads CSVSLSETQYF. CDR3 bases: TGCAGCGTTTCTCTATCGGAGACCCAGTACTTC.

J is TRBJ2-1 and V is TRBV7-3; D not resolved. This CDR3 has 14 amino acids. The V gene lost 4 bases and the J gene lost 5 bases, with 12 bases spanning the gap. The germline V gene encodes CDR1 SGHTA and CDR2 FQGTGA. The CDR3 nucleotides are TGTGCCAGCAGCTCGCTCGGCCTCGACAATGAGCAGTTCTTC. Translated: CASSSLGLDNEQFF.

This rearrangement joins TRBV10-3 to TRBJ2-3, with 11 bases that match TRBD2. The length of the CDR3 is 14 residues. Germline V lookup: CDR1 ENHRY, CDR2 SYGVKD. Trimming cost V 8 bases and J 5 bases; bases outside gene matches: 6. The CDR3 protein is CAISLAGGRDTQYF. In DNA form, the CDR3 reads TGTGCCATCTCCCTAGCGGGGGGCAGAGATACGCAGTATTTT.

CDR3 sequence: CSARGAGYNSPLHF. For the CDR3, the DNA is TGCAGTGCTAGAGGAGCAGGATATAATTCACCCCTCCACTTT. The rearrangement joins TRBV20-1 to TRBJ1-6; no clear D. The CDR3 spans 14 residues. Germline CDR1 and CDR2: DFQATT and SNEGSKA (reference sequence). Trimming removed 1 base from V and 4 bases from J, with 8 bases in between.